This T cell receptor (beta chain) was observed in a study of post-analysis software for immune sequencing data. Whole-study context: Relapsing-remitting, secondary progressive and progressive-relapsing forms made up the multiple sclerosis disease courses. Study results and limitations: Relative to controls, patients with multiple sclerosis showed significantly lower normalized Chao1 diversity. F-measure co-clustering was strong for batch-matched samples. In patients, TRBV5-6, TRBV5-1 and TRBV20-1 belonged to four or five TRBV segments found more frequently than in controls.

Remarks on this clonotype: What it binds is unknown.

The CDR3 has 13 residues. From germline, CDR1 is SQVTM and CDR2 ANQGSEA. V lost 5 bases to trimming and J lost 1 base; unmatched junction nucleotides: 3. Sequencing libraries made from TCR beta cDNA carried unique molecular identifiers. T cells numbering roughly 0.9 to 10 million yielded cDNA molecules that totaled about 500,000. Each CDR3 protein is one row after TCRdb ran MiXCR on the PCR reads. The repertoire consists of around 770,000 distinct CDR3 sequences, with 46% occurring once and the leading ten covering roughly 5%. Sequencing was performed on blood. The clonotype originates from a girl between 10 and 17 years old with multiple sclerosis. The V call is TRBV29-1, the J call TRBJ2-7, with 9 nucleotides matching TRBD2. The CDR3 DNA reads TGCAGCGTTCGGCGGGAGGGATCCTACGAGCAGTACTTC. This translates into CSVRREGSYEQYF.